The next 32 T cell receptor beta chains were all read from a single sample in a study of CD8 T cells in ankylosing spondylitis. TCRdb reprocessed the 5' RACE reads via MiXCR and lists one record per CDR3 protein. The repertoire includes about 35,000 distinct CDR3 sequences, about a tenth of them detected once, and roughly a sixth sits in the top ten. Sequenced material: blood, either unsorted or a sorted T cell fraction (not recorded which). These receptors all come from a male donor with ankylosing spondylitis or in good health (not recorded which).

This clonotype has a count of ten or more. V and J are TRBV5-1 and TRBJ2-5; possibly TRBD1 or TRBD2 for D (5 bases each). This CDR3 comprises 16 residues. CDR1 SGHRS and CDR2 YFSETQ come from the germline V gene. The V and J ends lost 2 bases and 1 base respectively, with 15 bases between them. The CDR3 DNA reads as TGCGCCAGCAGCTTCACGGGGCCTGTCCTCCAAGAGACCCAGTACTTC. Protein product: CASSFTGPVLQETQYF.

This clonotype was detected ten times or more. The V gene is TRBV7-6, the J gene TRBJ2-3; TRBD1 aligns across 11 bases. Trimming removed 9 bases from V and 4 bases from J; junction bases left unmatched: 6. CDR1 SGHVS and CDR2 FNYEAQ come from the germline V gene. This CDR3 is 14 amino acids long. CDR3 loop: CASSGQGASDTQYF. The DNA for the CDR3 is TGTGCCAGTTCAGGACAGGGGGCTTCAGATACGCAGTATTTT. The variable domain in full, completed from reference TRBV7-6 and TRBJ2-3, reads GAGVSQSPRYKVTKRGQDVALRCDPISGHVSLYWYRQALGQGPEFLTYFNYEAQQDKSGLPNDRFSAERPEGSISTLTIQRTEQRDSAMYRCASSGQGASDTQYFGPGTRLTVL.

V usage is TRBV2 and J usage is TRBJ2-5; tentatively, D is TRBD2 (5 bases). This CDR3 is 13 amino acids long. V dropped 7 bases and J dropped 5 bases, with 14 bases sitting between them. Germline V gene lookup returns CDR1 SNHLY and CDR2 FYNNEI. The CDR3 bases are TGTGCCAGCAAGGAAGTAGCGCTTGAGACCCAGTACTTC. Translation gives CASKEVALETQYF.

This clonotype was counted at least ten times. The genes are TRBV12-3 or TRBV12-4 and TRBJ2-2; D gene uncertain. This CDR3 is built from 11 residues. V lost 6 bases to trimming and J lost 3 bases, with 2 bases between them. The CDR3 DNA sequence: TGTGCCAGCAGCTACACCGGGGAGCTGTTTTTT. Amino acids: CASSYTGELFF.

This clonotype was detected ten times or more. DNA of the CDR3: TGTGCCAGCAAGGACACCGGAAATTCACCCCTCCACTTT. It encodes CASKDTGNSPLHF. The chain couples TRBV2 to TRBJ1-6; weak D call: TRBD1 (5 bases). V lost 7 bases to trimming and J lost 7 bases, with 11 bases between them. CDR3 size: 13 residues. CDR1 is SNHLY and CDR2 is FYNNEI in the germline V gene.

This clonotype has at least ten counts. V is TRBV5-1 and J is TRBJ2-5, with 10 bases matching TRBD1. The V and J ends lost 4 bases and 10 bases, in that order; junction bases with no gene match: 13. Germline lookup yields CDR1 SGHRS and CDR2 YFSETQ. This CDR3 is built from 15 residues. CDR3 in amino acids: CASSRGGTGEGDQYF. DNA for the CDR3: TGCGCCAGCAGCCGTGGAGGGACAGGGGAGGGAGACCAGTACTTC.

This clonotype came up many times. V is TRBV12-3 or TRBV12-4 and J is TRBJ1-1; 7 bases match TRBD1. This CDR3 comprises 14 residues. J gave up 3 bases and V 5 bases, and 6 bases lay outside the gene matches. CDR3 residues: CASSPTGAHTEAFF. The CDR3 DNA is TGTGCCAGCAGTCCCACAGGGGCGCACACTGAAGCTTTCTTT.

The rearrangement links TRBV18 to TRBJ2-5; D possibly corresponds to TRBD1 (6 bases). V was shortened by 6 bases and J by 5 bases, with 16 bases between the two germline ends. CDR1 and CDR2 (germline): KGHSH, LQKENI. The CDR3 consists of 14 residues. This chain's CDR3 is CASSLRGREETQYF. The CDR3 DNA is TGTGCCAGCTCCCTCAGGGGCAGGGAGGAGACCCAGTACTTC. Variable domain in full (rest from reference TRBV18 and TRBJ2-5): NAGVMQNPRHLVRRRGQEARLRCSPMKGHSHVYWYRQLPEEGLKFMVYLQKENIIDESGMPKERFSAEFPKEGPSILRIQQVVRGDSAAYFCASSLRGREETQYFGPGTRLLVL.

This clonotype appeared many times. The CDR3 coding sequence is TGCGCCAGCAGCCAAGACCCCAGCGAGTACAATGAGCAGTTCTTC. Protein: CASSQDPSEYNEQFF. This chain connects TRBV4-3 to TRBJ2-1; D gene uncertain. V was pared by 0 bases and J by 4 bases, with 10 bases between. This CDR3 spans 15 amino acids. The V gene's germline CDR1 is LGHNA and CDR2 YSLEER.

This clonotype was seen repeatedly, ten times or more. The V gene is TRBV20-1, the J gene TRBJ2-7; D could derive from TRBD1 or TRBD2 (5 bases each). Germline assignment: CDR1 DFQATT and CDR2 SNEGSKA (reference sequence). The CDR3 runs to 14 residues. V dropped 6 bases and J dropped 2 bases, with 17 bases sitting between them. CDR3 amino acids: CSARPEGRTYEQYF. In nucleotides, the CDR3 is TGCAGTGCAAGGCCCGAGGGGCGAACCTACGAGCAGTACTTC.

This clonotype appeared many times. The J gene is TRBJ2-3, the V gene TRBV29-1, with D tentatively TRBD2 (5 bases). This CDR3 is 14 amino acids long. V lost 4 bases and J 0 bases, leaving 11 bases between the germline ends. Germline loops: CDR1 SQVTM, CDR2 ANQGSEA. The CDR3 sequence is CSVGRGSSTDTQYF. The CDR3, as DNA: TGCAGCGTTGGCCGCGGGTCTAGCACAGATACGCAGTATTTT.

This clonotype was detected ten times or more. The V and J genes are TRBV25-1 and TRBJ2-4; the D gene is possibly TRBD1 (6 bases). V lost 7 bases, J lost 6 bases, and 22 bases lay in between. The germline V gene encodes CDR1 MGHDK and CDR2 SYGVNS. The CDR3 totals 16 residues. DNA for the CDR3: TGTGCCAGCACCCCCCGGACAGAGGGCTCTAGAAACATTCAGTACTTC. This codes for CASTPRTEGSRNIQYF.

Judged by abundance, this clonotype is medium-sized. This chain connects TRBV24-1 to TRBJ2-1, with a possible D match to TRBD2 (5 bases). The CDR3 extends over 12 amino acids. The germline V gene encodes CDR1 KGHDR and CDR2 SFDVKD. V was clipped by 3 bases and J by 9 bases, with 8 bases between them. The CDR3 bases are TGTGCCACCAGTGATGAAGGGAGTGAGCAGTTCTTC. This codes for CATSDEGSEQFF.

This clonotype was observed many times. The chain employs TRBV2 and TRBJ1-2; the D is unclear. Germline V CDR1 and CDR2: SNHLY, FYNNEI. V was cut by 1 base and J by 4 bases, with 7 bases left in between. This CDR3 is 13 amino acids long. CDR3 sequence (DNA): TGTGCCAGCAGTGAAGACAGATTCTATGGCTACACCTTC. Protein: CASSEDRFYGYTF.

Ten or more counts support this clonotype. The genes are TRBV29-1 and TRBJ2-3, with a tentative D call TRBD2 (5 bases). The CDR3 spans 15 residues. V lost 0 bases, J lost 1 base, and 11 bases lay in between. CDR1 and CDR2 from the germline V gene are SQVTM and ANQGSEA. CDR3: CSVEEEESGTDTQYF. The CDR3 nucleotides read TGCAGCGTTGAAGAGGAGGAGTCCGGCACAGATACGCAGTATTTT.

This chain joins TRBV29-1 and TRBJ2-7, with a tentative D call TRBD1 (5 bases). This CDR3 has 14 amino acids. The germline V and J ends were trimmed by 6 bases and 5 bases, with 20 bases remaining between them. CDR1 SQVTM and CDR2 ANQGSEA come from the germline V gene. This CDR3 is CSVEKDKGIDEQYF. DNA for the CDR3: TGCAGCGTAGAAAAGGACAAAGGAATAGACGAGCAGTACTTC.

This clonotype showed up many times. The V call is TRBV9, the J call TRBJ2-7; TRBD1 matches 9 bases. The CDR3 consists of 17 residues. Germline CDR1 is SGDLS and CDR2 is YYNGEE. V trimming: 4 bases; J trimming: 1 base; junction bases outside the gene matches: 12. CDR3 amino acids: CASSPQRGGTGSYEQYF. CDR3 DNA: TGTGCCAGCAGCCCCCAAAGGGGCGGGACAGGGTCCTACGAGCAGTACTTC.

This clonotype has ten or more counts. The chain recombines TRBV24-1 with TRBJ2-1, with 8 bases lining up with TRBD2. Germline CDR1 and CDR2: KGHDR and SFDVKD. The CDR3 is made up of 15 amino acids. V gave up 6 bases and J gave up 8 bases; unmatched junction bases: 11. CDR3: CATSQTGTSVYEQFF. The CDR3 bases are TGTGCCACCAGTCAAACCGGGACTAGTGTGTATGAGCAGTTCTTC.

In this sample, this clonotype turned up many times. An end of the junction differs from the germline gene, which may be a read error. The gene calls are TRBV7-7 and TRBJ2-3; 8 bases align to TRBD2. The length of the CDR3 is 15 residues. Germline CDR1 is SSHAT and CDR2 is FNYEAQ (reference sequence). The CDR3 sequence is CASSLGTSRTDTQYF. In nucleotides, the CDR3 is TGTGCTAGCAGCTTAGGGACTAGTAGGACAGATACGCAGTATTTT.

About this clonotype: Possible read error: a much larger clone is one base away. The gene calls are TRBV6-5 and TRBJ2-7; 7 nucleotides agree with TRBD2. This CDR3 has 16 residues. J lost 6 bases, V lost 5 bases, and 16 bases had no gene match. CDR1 is MNHEY and CDR2 is SVGAGI in the germline V gene. The CDR3 loop is CASSHGGGTTTSEQYF. CDR3 in DNA: TGTGCCAGCAGTCACGGCGGGGGTACTACTACCTCCGAGCAGTACTTC.

This clonotype has at least ten counts. The rearrangement links TRBV4-1 to TRBJ2-1, with 8 bases that match TRBD2. The V segment lost 0 bases and the J segment 3 bases; nucleotides outside the gene matches: 7. The CDR3 runs 17 residues. Germline V gene sequence: CDR1 MGHRA, CDR2 YSYEKL. The CDR3 sequence: CASSQDWRTSSYNEQFF. CDR3 sequence (DNA): TGCGCCAGCAGCCAAGATTGGAGGACTAGCAGCTACAATGAGCAGTTCTTC.

Points on this clonotype: This may be a read error, as it is one base from a much larger clone. The chain is built from TRBV5-1 and TRBJ1-1; 9 positions agree with TRBD1. The germline gives CDR1 SGHRS, CDR2 YFSETQ. The CDR3 is 16 residues long. The CDR3 sequence is CASSPGTGGVNAEAFF. The CDR3 DNA is TGCGCCAGCAGCCCGGGAACAGGGGGCGTGAACGCTGAAGCTTTCTTT.

In this sample, this clonotype turned up many times. The genes are TRBV20-1 and TRBJ2-4, with 10 bases fitting TRBD2. The CDR3 covers 17 residues. Germline V lookup: CDR1 DFQATT, CDR2 SNEGSKA (reference sequence). Unmatched junction bases numbered 7, after V lost 0 bases and J lost 2 bases. The CDR3 DNA follows: TGCAGTGCTAGAGATCACCTAGCGGGGGATCCCAAAAACATTCAGTACTTC. This sequence encodes CSARDHLAGDPKNIQYF.

In its sample, this clonotype was seen many times. The chain uses TRBV7-6 and TRBJ2-5, with 9 bases matching TRBD1. The CDR3 has 15 residues. The V and J ends lost 5 bases and 5 bases, in that order; junction bases with no gene match: 9. Germline V gene data show CDR1 as SGHVS and CDR2 as FNYEAQ. CDR3 residues: CASSVGTGFKETQYF. In DNA, the CDR3 is TGTGCCAGCAGCGTTGGGACAGGGTTTAAGGAGACCCAGTACTTC.

This clonotype occurred many times. This rearrangement joins TRBV5-6 to TRBJ1-1; possible D gene TRBD1, 5 bases. CDR1 and CDR2 (germline): SGHDT, YYEEEE. Trimming removed 4 bases at V and 1 base at J, with 14 bases between. The CDR3 is 15 residues long. CDR3 residues: CASSLLGTENTEAFF. The CDR3 DNA reads TGTGCCAGCAGCCTCCTCGGGACGGAGAACACTGAAGCTTTCTTT.

V is TRBV18 and J is TRBJ1-2; D is uncertain. The CDR3 contains 15 residues. Germline CDR1 reads KGHSH; CDR2 reads LQKENI. With 3 bases removed from V and 7 bases from J, the gap between germline ends came to 18 bases. CDR3 DNA: TGTGCCAGCTCACCGGGTCTACAACGAGACGGTGGCTACACCTTC. It specifies CASSPGLQRDGGYTF.

This clonotype was detected many times. The chain recombines TRBV10-3 with TRBJ2-5; 8 positions match TRBD2. The CDR3 is made up of 13 amino acids. V lost 7 bases and J lost 3; bases outside the gene matches: 4. Germline CDR1 and CDR2: ENHRY and SYGVKD. Here the CDR3 reads CAITPGLEETQYF. In nucleotides, the CDR3 is TGTGCCATCACTCCGGGACTAGAAGAGACCCAGTACTTC.

This clonotype was seen at least ten times. This sequence joins TRBV10-3 and TRBJ2-3, with 8 bases fitting TRBD2. Germline CDR1 and CDR2: ENHRY and SYGVKD. V was pared by 0 bases and J by 5 bases, with 10 bases of the junction left unmatched. The CDR3 has 17 amino acids. The CDR3 nucleotides are TGTGCCATCAGTGAGTCGACACCTAGCGGGTATCAAGATACGCAGTATTTT. It encodes CAISESTPSGYQDTQYF.

This clonotype has ten or more counts. The chain uses TRBV5-1 and TRBJ2-2; 10 bases match TRBD2. Germline V gene sequence: CDR1 SGHRS, CDR2 YFSETQ. The J segment lost 7 bases and the V segment lost 5 bases, leaving 5 bases of the junction unmatched. This CDR3 is 14 amino acids long. The CDR3 sequence: CASSLTSGIGELFF. The CDR3 region has the DNA TGCGCCAGCAGTTTAACTAGCGGGATCGGGGAGCTGTTTTTT.

This clonotype was seen many times. This chain uses TRBV6-2 or TRBV6-3 with TRBJ2-7; 9 positions agree with TRBD1. From germline, CDR1 is MNHEY and CDR2 SVGEGT. The CDR3 has 13 residues. V was pared by 8 bases and J by 5 bases, with 7 bases of the junction left unmatched. In DNA, the CDR3 is TGTGCCAGCCGAACCACAGGGGGCGACGAGCAGTACTTC. It specifies CASRTTGGDEQYF.

The chain employs TRBV5-1 and TRBJ2-7; possibly TRBD2 for D (5 bases). The length of the CDR3 is 14 residues. CDR1 is SGHRS, CDR2 YFSETQ, per germline. Trimming removed 0 bases from V and 2 bases from J, with 9 bases in between. The CDR3 sequence: CASSLAFGAYEQYF. The CDR3 DNA reads TGCGCCAGCAGCTTGGCCTTCGGGGCCTACGAGCAGTACTTC.

This clonotype was recorded many times. The CDR3 sequence is CASSPPALNTQYF. As DNA, the CDR3 is TGTGCCAGCTCACCACCGGCACTGAATACGCAGTATTTT. The chain couples TRBV18 to TRBJ2-3; D not resolved. The CDR3 spans 13 residues. Trimming shortened V by 0 bases and J by 7 bases, and 8 bases separated the two germline ends. Germline CDR1 reads KGHSH; CDR2 reads LQKENI.